These 32 T cell receptor beta chains were sequenced from one sample in a study of blood T cell repertoires in COVID-19. Generated by immunoSEQ multiplex PCR, the TCRdb table keeps only in-frame clones and is missing some. Of some 80,000 clones in the sample, more than 75% are singletons; the top ten hold under 25%. The sample comprised peripheral blood. These receptors were collected from a human donor in a cohort sampled during active COVID-19.

The chain couples TRBV12-3 or TRBV12-4 to TRBJ1-1; no definite D call. The V and J ends lost 0 bases and 11 bases respectively, with 10 bases between them. This CDR3 has 12 amino acids. The CDR3 DNA sequence: TGTGCCAGCAGTTTAGCGCTTTACGGGGCTTTCTTT. It codes for CASSLALYGAFF.

V and J are TRBV7-9 and TRBJ2-7; 7 positions agree with TRBD2. V lost 1 base to trimming and J lost 3 bases; unmatched junction nucleotides: 6. The length of the CDR3 is 15 residues. Germline V CDR1 and CDR2: SEHNR, FQNEAQ (reference sequence). CDR3 in amino acids: CASSLVGGDLYEQYF. Written as DNA, the CDR3 is TGTGCCAGCAGCTTAGTTGGGGGGGACCTCTACGAGCAGTACTTC.

This chain uses TRBV5-1 with TRBJ2-7; 8 positions match TRBD1. Trimming took 2 bases from V and 1 from J; bases not matched to a gene: 8. The V gene's germline CDR1 is SGHRS and CDR2 YFSETQ. The CDR3 runs to 16 residues. The CDR3 loop is CASSLQGGQGSYEQYF. Here the CDR3 DNA reads TGCGCCAGCAGCTTACAAGGCGGACAGGGATCCTACGAGCAGTACTTC.

The J gene is TRBJ1-6, the V gene TRBV3-1 (or the pseudogene TRBV3-2); 8 nucleotides match TRBD1. CDR1 is LGHDT and CDR2 is YNNKEL in the germline V gene (reference sequence). The junction had 7 bases not matched to a gene; V was cut back by 5 bases and J by 7 bases. This CDR3 has 15 residues. The CDR3 reads CASSDSGGGNSPLHF. The CDR3 DNA is TGTGCCAGCAGCGACTCAGGGGGCGGAAATTCACCCCTCCACTTT.

This clone was counted once. The chain joins TRBV18 to TRBJ2-2; D is perhaps TRBD1 (6 bases). Germline-derived CDR1 and CDR2 are KGHSH and LQKENI. V lost 0 bases, J lost 3 bases, and 11 bases lay in between. The CDR3 is 16 residues long. In DNA form, the CDR3 reads TGTGCCAGCTCACCACCGGGTGCAGGGGACACCGGGGAGCTGTTTTTT. Translating it yields CASSPPGAGDTGELFF.

The chain couples TRBV7-2 to TRBJ1-2; D is undetermined. The CDR3 is made up of 13 amino acids. The germline V gene has CDR1 SGHTA and CDR2 FQGNSA. Trimming shortened V by 1 base and J by 11 bases, and 14 bases separated the two germline ends. CDR3 protein: CASSLEVLGLYTF. The CDR3 region has the DNA TGTGCCAGCAGCTTAGAGGTACTAGGTCTTTACACCTTC.

This chain connects TRBV6-5 to TRBJ2-3; D possibly corresponds to TRBD2 (6 bases). Per germline, CDR1 MNHEY and CDR2 SVGAGI. The CDR3 runs 15 residues. V lost 0 bases to trimming and J lost 5 bases, with 12 bases between them. The CDR3 loop reads CASSYSTGRIDTQYF. In nucleotides, the CDR3 is TGTGCCAGCAGTTACTCGACCGGGAGAATAGATACGCAGTATTTT.

The chain is built from TRBV5-1 and TRBJ1-5, with D possibly being TRBD1 (6 bases). Trimming shortened V by 0 bases and J by 3 bases, and 13 bases separated the two germline ends. This CDR3 has 16 residues. Germline V lookup: CDR1 SGHRS, CDR2 YFSETQ. DNA of the CDR3: TGCGCCAGCAGCTTGGCCCCGGCAGGGGCCAATCAGCCCCAGCATTTT. As protein: CASSLAPAGANQPQHF.

V and J are TRBV5-1 and TRBJ2-1, with 9 bases identical to TRBD1. This CDR3 is 15 amino acids long. Germline V gene lookup returns CDR1 SGHRS and CDR2 YFSETQ. V lost 4 bases and J lost 1; bases outside the gene matches: 3. The CDR3: CASSGGTGSYNEQFF. Written as DNA, the CDR3 is TGCGCCAGCAGCGGTGGGACAGGGTCCTACAATGAGCAGTTCTTC.

This CDR3 reads CASSQAGHRGPGNTIYF. CDR3 nucleotides: TGTGCCAGCAGCCAAGCAGGTCATAGGGGGCCTGGAAACACCATATATTTT. J is TRBJ1-3 and V is TRBV3-1 (or the pseudogene TRBV3-2); 7 positions match TRBD1. CDR3 length: 17 residues. The ends lost 1 base at V and 2 bases at J; junction bases unmatched: 8. The germline gives CDR1 LGHDT, CDR2 YNNKEL (reference sequence).

The rearrangement links TRBV3-1 (or the pseudogene TRBV3-2) to TRBJ2-2; the D gene is possibly TRBD1 (6 bases). The CDR3 has 17 residues. Germline V lookup: CDR1 LGHDT, CDR2 YNNKEL (reference sequence). V was pared by 1 base and J by 2 bases, with 14 bases between. The CDR3 region has the DNA TGTGCCAGCAGCCAAGGGGTGTGGACAGAAAACACCGGGGAGCTGTTTTTT. Amino acid sequence: CASSQGVWTENTGELFF.

The rearrangement joins TRBV5-4 to TRBJ2-1, with 11 bases that match TRBD1. CDR1 and CDR2 (germline): SGHNT, YYREEE (reference sequence). After removal of 2 bases from V and 4 bases from J, the junction contained 5 bases not matched to a gene. The CDR3 runs to 16 residues. CDR3 DNA: TGTGCCAGCAGCTTCCCCGGGACAGGGGGGTACAATGAGCAGTTCTTC. Encoded protein: CASSFPGTGGYNEQFF.

The chain carries TRBV25-1 and TRBJ2-7; a weak D match, TRBD2 (6 bases). Germline V lookup: CDR1 MGHDK, CDR2 SYGVNS. V lost 5 bases and J lost 4, with 15 bases in between. This CDR3 is 14 amino acids long. The CDR3 spells CASSPTGSRYEQYF. The CDR3 DNA sequence: TGTGCCAGCAGTCCTACCGGGAGCCGATACGAGCAGTACTTC.

The chain employs TRBV27 and TRBJ1-1, with 7 bases aligning to TRBD1. CDR1 is MNHEY and CDR2 is SMNVEV in the germline V gene (reference sequence). The CDR3 has 17 residues. The J segment lost 4 bases and the V segment lost 4 bases, leaving 15 bases of the junction unmatched. CDR3 protein: CASSSQTGRMGGTEAFF. In DNA form, the CDR3 reads TGTGCCAGCAGTTCCCAGACAGGGAGGATGGGTGGCACTGAAGCTTTCTTT.

The J gene is TRBJ2-3, the V gene TRBV7-3; 9 bases align to TRBD1. Trimming cost V 5 bases and J 4 bases; bases outside gene matches: 4. CDR1 and CDR2 from the germline V gene are SGHTA and FQGTGA. This CDR3 spans 14 amino acids. Here the CDR3 reads CASSQQGAADTQYF. The CDR3 DNA sequence: TGTGCCAGCAGCCAACAGGGGGCCGCAGATACGCAGTATTTT.

The gene calls are TRBV30 and TRBJ1-6; D is perhaps TRBD1 (6 bases). The germline V and J ends were trimmed by 0 bases and 9 bases, with 12 bases remaining between them. The CDR3 covers 14 residues. Germline assignment: CDR1 GTSNPN and CDR2 SVGIG (reference sequence). The CDR3: CAWSVGGAVSPLHF. In nucleotides, the CDR3 is TGTGCCTGGAGTGTTGGGGGCGCGGTTTCACCCCTCCACTTT. Together with reference TRBV30 and TRBJ1-6, the CDR3 gives the full variable domain: SQTIHQWPATLVQPVGSPLSLECTVEGTSNPNLYWYRQAAGRGLQLLFYSVGIGQISSEVPQNLSASRPQDRQFILSSKKLLLSDSGFYLCAWSVGGAVSPLHFGNGTRLTVT.

This chain uses TRBV9 with TRBJ2-6; D gene ambiguous. Germline-derived CDR1 and CDR2 are SGDLS and YYNGEE. The CDR3 runs 16 residues. The ends were cut back, 1 base at V and 0 bases at J, with 8 bases in the middle. CDR3 nucleotides: TGTGCCAGCAGCGTAATAGCAAACTCTGGGGCCAACGTCCTGACTTTC. Translating it yields CASSVIANSGANVLTF.

This clone was seen a single time. The CDR3 reads CASSPGVGQGNEKLFF. CDR3 DNA sequence: TGCGCCAGCAGCCCGGGGGTCGGACAGGGGAATGAAAAACTGTTTTTT. The rearrangement links TRBV5-1 to TRBJ1-4; 9 nucleotides agree with TRBD1. This CDR3 is built from 16 residues. V lost 4 bases, J lost 5 bases, and 9 bases stayed unmatched. CDR1 is SGHRS, CDR2 YFSETQ, per germline.

The chain carries TRBV4-1 and TRBJ2-1, with a weak D call TRBD1 (5 bases). This CDR3 spans 15 amino acids. The germline V gene has CDR1 MGHRA and CDR2 YSYEKL. Trimming took 4 bases from V and 0 from J, leaving 10 bases between them. The CDR3 region has the DNA TGCGCCAGCAGCCTTGTCCAGGGCTCCTACAATGAGCAGTTCTTC. This sequence encodes CASSLVQGSYNEQFF.

The chain has TRBV6-2 or TRBV6-3 and TRBJ1-3, with 7 bases lining up with TRBD1. V lost 6 bases to trimming and J lost 4 bases; unmatched junction nucleotides: 12. Germline V gene lookup returns CDR1 MNHEY and CDR2 SVGEGT. The CDR3 runs to 16 residues. CDR3 loop: CASSQIGTAFGNTIYF. In nucleotides, the CDR3 is TGTGCCAGCAGCCAAATCGGGACAGCCTTCGGAAACACCATATATTTT.

CDR3 nucleotide sequence: TGTGCCAGCAGCCAGCAAGGGCGGGACACCGGGGAGCTGTTTTTT. Its protein product is CASSQQGRDTGELFF. J is TRBJ2-2 and V is TRBV11-3; tentative D call: TRBD2 (5 bases). This CDR3 is 15 amino acids long. The germline gives CDR1 SGHNT, CDR2 YENEEA. The V gene lost 5 bases and the J gene lost 3 bases, with 13 bases spanning the gap.

This clone was observed once. CDR3 nucleotide sequence: TGTGCCAGCAGTCCTTCAGGGGGCCTAACCGGGGAGCTGTTTTTT. Translation: CASSPSGGLTGELFF. This sequence joins TRBV6-5 and TRBJ2-2; 8 bases agree with TRBD1. CDR3 length equals 15 residues. CDR1 MNHEY and CDR2 SVGAGI come from the germline V gene. J lost 5 bases, V lost 5 bases, and 7 bases had no gene match.

This clone came up a few times. The J gene is TRBJ2-1, the V gene TRBV15, with 7 bases that match TRBD2. The V gene end was trimmed by 1 base and the J gene end by 4 bases; junction bases not matched to a gene: 4. CDR3 length: 15 amino acids. Germline V gives CDR1 LNHNV, CDR2 YYDKDF (reference sequence). For the CDR3, the DNA is TGTGCCACCAGCAGAGTCACGGGGGGATACAATGAGCAGTTCTTC. Translated, it gives CATSRVTGGYNEQFF.

The rearrangement uses TRBV28 and TRBJ2-4; 11 nucleotides agree with TRBD2. The V gene's germline CDR1 is MDHEN and CDR2 SYDVKM. The CDR3 totals 15 residues. J gave up 10 bases and V 1 base, and 6 bases lay outside the gene matches. CDR3 in DNA: TGTGCCAGCAGTTTATTAACGCTAGCGGGAGGTATTCAGTACTTC. Amino acids: CASSLLTLAGGIQYF.

The chain joins TRBV28 to TRBJ2-5, with 11 bases fitting TRBD1. Trimming took 4 bases from V and 6 from J; bases not matched to a gene: 7. The germline CDR1 and CDR2 sequences are MDHEN and SYDVKM. The length of the CDR3 is 15 residues. CDR3 DNA sequence: TGTGCCAGCAGTTCAACCGGGACAGGGGGAAAGACCCAGTACTTC. Amino acids: CASSSTGTGGKTQYF.

This clone has only one observation. The rearrangement joins TRBV6-5 to TRBJ2-1, with a possible D match to TRBD1 (6 bases). Trimming cost V 8 bases and J 3 bases, with 11 bases left between them. CDR3 length: 13 residues. Germline CDR1 and CDR2: MNHEY and SVGAGI. CDR3 loop: CASRDNFYNEQFF. CDR3 sequence (DNA): TGTGCCAGCCGGGACAACTTCTACAATGAGCAGTTCTTC.

This clone was seen once. This chain links TRBV19 with TRBJ1-2; 10 positions match TRBD1. Germline CDR1 reads LNHDA; CDR2 reads SQIVND (reference sequence). J gave up 5 bases and V 4 bases, and 10 bases lay outside the gene matches. This CDR3 is built from 16 residues. The DNA for the CDR3 is TGTGCCAGTAGTACCGCTGGGACAGGGGTCAAATATGGCTACACCTTC. It is translated as CASSTAGTGVKYGYTF.

The rearrangement joins TRBV12-3 or TRBV12-4 to TRBJ2-1, with a tentative D call TRBD1 (5 bases). The CDR3 loop spans 13 amino acids. The germline V and J ends were trimmed by 5 bases and 8 bases, with 13 bases remaining between them. In DNA form, the CDR3 reads TGTGCCAGCAGTCCATTGACAGACCATGAGCAGTTCTTC. Translation: CASSPLTDHEQFF.

V usage is TRBV30 and J usage is TRBJ2-5, with D possibly matching TRBD1 (5 bases). This CDR3 has 15 amino acids. Trimming stripped 3 bases from V and 4 bases from J, with 18 bases between. The germline CDR1 and CDR2 sequences are GTSNPN and SVGIG (reference sequence). The CDR3 DNA is TGTGCCTGGAGCTCCCAGGGTACGTTCCGAGAGACCCAGTACTTC. Encoded protein: CAWSSQGTFRETQYF. The full variable domain, completed using reference TRBV30 and TRBJ2-5, is SQTIHQWPATLVQPVGSPLSLECTVEGTSNPNLYWYRQAAGRGLQLLFYSVGIGQISSEVPQNLSASRPQDRQFILSSKKLLLSDSGFYLCAWSSQGTFRETQYFGPGTRLLVL.

The CDR3 protein is CASSKVGPANYGYTF. The CDR3 DNA reads TGTGCCAGCAGCAAAGTGGGGCCAGCGAACTATGGCTACACCTTC. V usage is TRBV21-1 and J usage is TRBJ1-2; the D call of TRBD1 is as the table states it, not checked on the DNA. TRBV21-1 is a pseudogene locus. This CDR3 is built from 15 residues.

The chain has TRBV7-9 and TRBJ2-5, with D maybe TRBD1 (6 bases). The CDR3 totals 14 residues. Between the trimmed V and J ends, which lost 5 bases and 4 bases, there was a span of 14 bases. Germline V gives CDR1 SEHNR, CDR2 FQNEAQ (reference sequence). CDR3 nucleotides: TGTGCCAGCAGCCAGGGGAGTCGAGGAGAGACCCAGTACTTC. Translating gives CASSQGSRGETQYF.

The J gene is TRBJ1-2, the V gene TRBV5-6; 8 positions match TRBD1. J gave up 4 bases and V 0 bases, and 8 bases lay outside the gene matches. Germline V gene sequence: CDR1 SGHDT, CDR2 YYEEEE. The CDR3 is made up of 16 amino acids. Written as DNA, the CDR3 is TGTGCCAGCAGCTTGGAGGGACAGGTCCTATTCTATGGCTACACCTTC. It is translated as CASSLEGQVLFYGYTF.